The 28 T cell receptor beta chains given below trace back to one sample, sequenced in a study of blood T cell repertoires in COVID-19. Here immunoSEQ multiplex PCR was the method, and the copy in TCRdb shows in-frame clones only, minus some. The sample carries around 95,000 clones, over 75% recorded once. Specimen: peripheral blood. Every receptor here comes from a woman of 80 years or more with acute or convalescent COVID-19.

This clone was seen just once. The chain's CDR3 is CASTAGTGERNTEAFF. In nucleotides, the CDR3 is TGTGCCAGCACCGCCGGGACAGGGGAAAGGAACACTGAAGCTTTCTTT. The J gene is TRBJ1-1, the V gene TRBV5-4; 10 nucleotides align to TRBD1. CDR3 length equals 16 residues. Germline-derived CDR1 and CDR2 are SGHNT and YYREEE (reference sequence). J was trimmed by 1 base and V by 6 bases; bases with no gene match: 9.

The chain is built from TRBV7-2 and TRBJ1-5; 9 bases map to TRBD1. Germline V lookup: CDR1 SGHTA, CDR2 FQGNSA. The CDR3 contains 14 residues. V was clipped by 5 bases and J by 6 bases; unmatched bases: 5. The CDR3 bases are TGTGCCAGCAGCCTGACAGGGGGTGGTCAGCCCCAGCATTTT. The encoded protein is CASSLTGGGQPQHF.

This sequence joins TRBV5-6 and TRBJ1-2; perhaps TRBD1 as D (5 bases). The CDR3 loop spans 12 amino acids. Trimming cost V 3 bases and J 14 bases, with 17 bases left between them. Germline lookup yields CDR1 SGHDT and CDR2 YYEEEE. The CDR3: CASSSGRALGTF. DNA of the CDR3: TGTGCCAGCAGCTCGGGCAGGGCTCTCGGAACCTTC.

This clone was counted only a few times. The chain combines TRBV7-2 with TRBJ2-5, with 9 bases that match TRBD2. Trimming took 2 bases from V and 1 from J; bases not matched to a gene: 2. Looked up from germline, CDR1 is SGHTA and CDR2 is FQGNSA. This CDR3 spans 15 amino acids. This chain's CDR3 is CASSLSRGGQETQYF. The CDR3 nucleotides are TGTGCCAGCAGCTTATCGCGGGGGGGCCAAGAGACCCAGTACTTC.

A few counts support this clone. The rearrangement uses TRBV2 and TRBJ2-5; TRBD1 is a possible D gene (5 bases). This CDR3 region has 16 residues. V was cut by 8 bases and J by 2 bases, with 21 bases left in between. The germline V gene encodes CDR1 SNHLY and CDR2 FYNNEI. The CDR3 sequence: CASRRFLQARQETQYF. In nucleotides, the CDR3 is TGTGCCAGCCGGCGGTTTTTACAGGCTCGGCAAGAGACCCAGTACTTC.

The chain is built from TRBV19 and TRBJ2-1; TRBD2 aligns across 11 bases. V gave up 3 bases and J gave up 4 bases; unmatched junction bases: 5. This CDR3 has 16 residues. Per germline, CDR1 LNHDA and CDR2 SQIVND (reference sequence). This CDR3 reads CASSIDASGGYNEQFF. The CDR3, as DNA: TGTGCCAGTAGTATTGACGCTAGCGGGGGGTACAATGAGCAGTTCTTC.

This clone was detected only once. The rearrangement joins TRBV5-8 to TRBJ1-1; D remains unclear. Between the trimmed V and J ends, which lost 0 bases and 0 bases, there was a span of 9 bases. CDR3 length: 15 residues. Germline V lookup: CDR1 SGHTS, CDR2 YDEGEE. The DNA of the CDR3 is TGTGCCAGCAGCTTGGTGGGCTGGATGAACACTGAAGCTTTCTTT. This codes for CASSLVGWMNTEAFF.

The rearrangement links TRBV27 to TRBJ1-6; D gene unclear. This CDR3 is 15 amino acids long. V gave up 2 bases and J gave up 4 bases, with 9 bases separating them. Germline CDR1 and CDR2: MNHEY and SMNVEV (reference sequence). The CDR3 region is CASSLEEIYNSPLHF. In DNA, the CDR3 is TGTGCCAGCAGTTTAGAGGAGATTTATAATTCACCCCTCCACTTT.

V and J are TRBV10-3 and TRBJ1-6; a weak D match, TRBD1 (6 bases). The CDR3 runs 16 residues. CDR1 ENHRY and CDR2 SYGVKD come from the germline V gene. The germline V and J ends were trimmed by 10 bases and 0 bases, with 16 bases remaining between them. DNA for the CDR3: TGTGCCAATAGTGCGGGGGGCGCCTCCTATAATTCACCCCTCCACTTT. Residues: CANSAGGASYNSPLHF.

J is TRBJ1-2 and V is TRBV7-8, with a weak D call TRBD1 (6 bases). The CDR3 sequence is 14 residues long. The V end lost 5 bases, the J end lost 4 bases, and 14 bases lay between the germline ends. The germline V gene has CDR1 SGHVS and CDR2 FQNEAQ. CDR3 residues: CASSLRGGLYGYTF. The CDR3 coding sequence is TGTGCCAGCAGCCTCAGGGGCGGTCTCTATGGCTACACCTTC.

The CDR3 DNA follows: TGCGCCAGCAGCCAAGACTGGCGGGGGGTCACAGATACGCAGTATTTT. It yields the protein CASSQDWRGVTDTQYF. The rearrangement joins TRBV4-1 to TRBJ2-3; TRBD2 agrees at 8 bases. CDR3 size: 16 residues. The germline gives CDR1 MGHRA, CDR2 YSYEKL. V shed 0 bases and J 2 bases; nucleotides not matched to a gene: 4.

DNA of the CDR3: TGTGCCAGTGGGGGACAGGGGAACTATGGCTACACCTTC. It yields the protein CASGGQGNYGYTF. The chain recombines TRBV5-6 with TRBJ1-2, with 10 bases fitting TRBD1. The CDR3 has 13 amino acids. CDR1 is SGHDT, CDR2 YYEEEE, per germline. Trimming cost V 8 bases and J 2 bases; bases outside gene matches: 3.

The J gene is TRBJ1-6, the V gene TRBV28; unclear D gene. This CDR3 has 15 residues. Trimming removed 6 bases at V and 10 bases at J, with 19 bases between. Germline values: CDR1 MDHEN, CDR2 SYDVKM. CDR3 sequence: CASSPPRGNSSPLHF. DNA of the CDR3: TGTGCCAGCAGCCCCCCCCGCGGGAATAGCTCACCCCTCCACTTT.

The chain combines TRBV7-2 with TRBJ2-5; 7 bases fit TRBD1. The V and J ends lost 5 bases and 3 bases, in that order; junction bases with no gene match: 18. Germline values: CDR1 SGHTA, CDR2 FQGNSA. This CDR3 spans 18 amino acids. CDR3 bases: TGTGCCAGCAGCGAAAACCCTCCCGACAGGGCGTCCAAAGAGACCCAGTACTTC. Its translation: CASSENPPDRASKETQYF.

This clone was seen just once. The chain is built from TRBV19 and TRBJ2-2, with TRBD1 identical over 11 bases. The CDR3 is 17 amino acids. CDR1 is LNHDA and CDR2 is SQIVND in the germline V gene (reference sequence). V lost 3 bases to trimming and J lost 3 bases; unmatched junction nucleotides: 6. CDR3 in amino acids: CASSMAPGQGDTGELFF. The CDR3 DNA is TGTGCCAGTAGTATGGCGCCGGGACAGGGGGACACCGGGGAGCTGTTTTTT.

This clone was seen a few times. CDR3 amino acids: CASSLGQTNSPLHF. The CDR3 nucleotides are TGTGCCAGCAGCCTGGGACAGACAAATTCACCCCTCCACTTT. This chain uses TRBV3-1 (or the pseudogene TRBV3-2) with TRBJ1-6, with 7 bases fitting TRBD1. The CDR3 extends over 14 amino acids. Germline V gene lookup returns CDR1 LGHDT and CDR2 YNNKEL (reference sequence). The V and J ends lost 4 bases and 7 bases, in that order; junction bases with no gene match: 4.

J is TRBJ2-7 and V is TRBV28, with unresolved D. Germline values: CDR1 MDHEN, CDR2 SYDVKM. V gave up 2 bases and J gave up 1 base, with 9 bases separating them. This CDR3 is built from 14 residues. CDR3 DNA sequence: TGTGCCAGCAGTTTAGCCAGAAATTCCTACGAGCAGTACGTC. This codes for CASSLARNSYEQYV.

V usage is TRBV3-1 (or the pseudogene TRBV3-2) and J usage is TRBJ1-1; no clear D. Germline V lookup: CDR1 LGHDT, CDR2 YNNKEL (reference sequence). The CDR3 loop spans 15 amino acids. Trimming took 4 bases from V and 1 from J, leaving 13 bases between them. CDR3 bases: TGTGCCAGCAGCCGAGGTACGGGAACGAACACTGAAGCTTTCTTT. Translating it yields CASSRGTGTNTEAFF.

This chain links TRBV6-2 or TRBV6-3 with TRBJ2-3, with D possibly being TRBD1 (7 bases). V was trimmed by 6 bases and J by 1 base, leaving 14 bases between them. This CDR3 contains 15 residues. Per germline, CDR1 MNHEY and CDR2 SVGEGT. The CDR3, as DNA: TGTGCCAGCAGCCTACAGGGGAGGCGCACAGATACGCAGTATTTT. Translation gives CASSLQGRRTDTQYF.

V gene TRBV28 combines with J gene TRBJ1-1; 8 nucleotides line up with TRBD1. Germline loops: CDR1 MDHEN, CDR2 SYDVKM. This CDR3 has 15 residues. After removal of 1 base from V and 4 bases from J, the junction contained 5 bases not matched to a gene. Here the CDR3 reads CASSLSRTGITEAFF. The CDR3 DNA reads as TGTGCCAGCAGTTTATCGAGGACAGGGATCACTGAAGCTTTCTTT.

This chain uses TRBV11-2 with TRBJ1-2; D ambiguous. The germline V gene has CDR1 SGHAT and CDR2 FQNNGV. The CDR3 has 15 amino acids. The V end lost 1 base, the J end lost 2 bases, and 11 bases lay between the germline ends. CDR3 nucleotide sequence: TGTGCCAGCAGCTTAGCGGGGTCTACGAACTATGGCTACACCTTC. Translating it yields CASSLAGSTNYGYTF.

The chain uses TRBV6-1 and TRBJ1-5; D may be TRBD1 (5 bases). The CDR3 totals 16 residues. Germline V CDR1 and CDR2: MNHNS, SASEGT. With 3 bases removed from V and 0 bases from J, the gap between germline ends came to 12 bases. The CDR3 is CASSDRTIYSNQPQHF. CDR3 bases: TGTGCCAGCAGTGACAGGACAATTTATAGCAATCAGCCCCAGCATTTT.

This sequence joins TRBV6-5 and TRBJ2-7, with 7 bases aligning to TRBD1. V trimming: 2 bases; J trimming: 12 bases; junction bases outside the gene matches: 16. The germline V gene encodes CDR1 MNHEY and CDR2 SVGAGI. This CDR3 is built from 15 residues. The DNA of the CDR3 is TGTGCCAGCAGTTACCAACAGGGGATGTCCTCGATTACGTACGTC. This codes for CASSYQQGMSSITYV.

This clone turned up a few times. For the CDR3, the DNA is TGTGCCAGTAGTATATGGAAGGCTAGCGGGGTCCAGACCCAGTACTTC. This sequence encodes CASSIWKASGVQTQYF. The V call is TRBV19, the J call TRBJ2-5; 9 nucleotides agree with TRBD2. The CDR3 covers 16 residues. Looked up from germline, CDR1 is LNHDA and CDR2 is SQIVND (reference sequence). The trim removed 2 bases at V and 6 bases at J, leaving 10 bases unmatched.

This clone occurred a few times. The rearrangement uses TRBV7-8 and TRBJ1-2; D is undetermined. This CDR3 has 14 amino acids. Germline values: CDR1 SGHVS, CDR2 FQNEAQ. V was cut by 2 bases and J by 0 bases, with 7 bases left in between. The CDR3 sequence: CASSLRESNYGYTF. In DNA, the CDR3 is TGTGCCAGCAGCTTACGAGAGTCTAACTATGGCTACACCTTC.

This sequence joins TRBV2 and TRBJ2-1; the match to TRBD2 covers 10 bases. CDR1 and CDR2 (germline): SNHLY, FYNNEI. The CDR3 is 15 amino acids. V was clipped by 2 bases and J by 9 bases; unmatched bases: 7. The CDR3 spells CASSEMASGGGEQFF. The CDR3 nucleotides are TGTGCCAGCAGTGAAATGGCTAGCGGGGGTGGTGAGCAGTTCTTC.

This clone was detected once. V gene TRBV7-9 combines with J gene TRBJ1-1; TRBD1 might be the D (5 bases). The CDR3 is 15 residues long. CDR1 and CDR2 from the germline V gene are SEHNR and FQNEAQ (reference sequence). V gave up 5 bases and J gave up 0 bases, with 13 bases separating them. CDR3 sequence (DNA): TGTGCCAGCAGCCCCGTCGGACAAGTGAACACTGAAGCTTTCTTT. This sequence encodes CASSPVGQVNTEAFF.

DNA of the CDR3: TGCAGCGTTGATTCCCAGTACACAGATACGCAGTATTTT. Its translation is CSVDSQYTDTQYF. The gene calls are TRBV29-1 and TRBJ2-3; no clear D gene. Between the trimmed V and J ends, which lost 3 bases and 2 bases, there was a span of 9 bases. The CDR3 runs to 13 residues. CDR1 is SQVTM, CDR2 ANQGSEA, per germline.